This TCR beta chain was identified during a study of PD-L1 blockade in urothelial cancer. Looking at the study overall: Intravenous atezolizumab, 1,200 mg every 3 weeks, was begun by patients at some point between 2012 and 2014. Typically, measured as a median, blood samples had 150,000 or so T cells. Whole-study results and caveats: Durable-benefit patients had greater expansion of tumor-associated blood clones at 3 weeks.

Germline V gives CDR1 MDHEN, CDR2 SYDVKM. J gave up 6 bases and V 5 bases, and 4 bases lay outside the gene matches. The CDR3 is made up of 13 amino acids. Profiling relied on immunoSEQ multiplex PCR, and the TCRdb table lists in-frame clones only, not all of them. Found here are 27,000 or so clones, approximately 86% of them singletons; the top ten hold around 1.9%. To note about this clone: The antigen is undetermined.

The TCR was taken from a man aged 45 to 65 with urothelial cancer. The sample consisted of PBMCs, taken around atezolizumab (anti-PD-L1) treatment. The chain carries TRBV28 and TRBJ1-2; TRBD1 matches 9 bases. DNA for the CDR3: TGTGCCAGCAGTCCTTGGACAGGGGATGGCTACACCTTC. This sequence encodes CASSPWTGDGYTF.